Listed below are T cell receptor beta chains from one sample, sequenced in a study of T cell changes during pregnancy in multiple sclerosis. Only in-frame clones appear in the TCRdb table, and some are missing; sequencing was by immunoSEQ multiplex PCR. Here the sample spans about 36,000 clones, about 91% being singletons. This sample comprised CD4+ T cells from peripheral blood mononuclear cells, obtained after pregnancy. Source of these receptors: a female donor with multiple sclerosis, enrolled in a pregnancy study. Each CDR3 is given with its conserved first and last residue. The size of a clone is reported for some rows only, either as once, few or many, or as a class for expanded clones.

V gene: TRBV6-6; J gene: TRBJ2-1; clone size: .; CDR3 protein: CASSYSALADNEQFF
V gene: TRBV9; J gene: TRBJ1-1; clone size: .; CDR3 protein: CASSVVAENTEAFF
V gene: TRBV9; J gene: TRBJ2-2; clone size: once; CDR3 protein: CASSVVGGASGELFF
V gene: TRBV5-1; J gene: TRBJ2-1; clone size: .; CDR3 protein: CASSLAGRGGQGEQFF
V gene: TRBV7-3; J gene: TRBJ2-6; clone size: .; CDR3 protein: CASSRVGGVASGANVLTF
V gene: TRBV10-2; J gene: TRBJ1-5; clone size: .; CDR3 protein: CASSERGIQPQHF
V gene: TRBV7-9; J gene: TRBJ2-6; clone size: .; CDR3 protein: CASSFVQGISSGANVLTF
V gene: TRBV27; J gene: TRBJ1-1; clone size: .; CDR3 protein: CASSFAGGRNTEAFF
V gene: TRBV13; J gene: TRBJ1-2; clone size: .; CDR3 protein: CASSPGDSPSPNEGYTF
V gene: TRBV6-4; J gene: TRBJ2-1; clone size: .; CDR3 protein: CASSDVPGSGNNEQFF
V gene: TRBV27; J gene: TRBJ2-7; clone size: .; CDR3 protein: CASSLSLGQGSYEQYF
V gene: TRBV18; J gene: TRBJ2-1; clone size: .; CDR3 protein: CASSPGLAGSMVYEQFF
V gene: TRBV7-9; J gene: TRBJ1-1; clone size: once; CDR3 protein: CASSADRPTEAFF
V gene: TRBV4-2; J gene: TRBJ2-3; clone size: .; CDR3 protein: CASSERGGGTDTQYF
V gene: TRBV4-1; J gene: TRBJ2-3; clone size: .; CDR3 protein: CASSKGPGASGSRDTQYF
V gene: TRBV4-3; J gene: TRBJ2-2; clone size: .; CDR3 protein: CASSQDRGGELFF
V gene: TRBV28; J gene: TRBJ2-2; clone size: .; CDR3 protein: CASTTGGTTGELFF
V gene: TRBV4-2; J gene: TRBJ1-3; clone size: .; CDR3 protein: CASSQDLPSGNTIYF
V gene: TRBV28; J gene: TRBJ2-1; clone size: once; CDR3 protein: CASETSGRPNEQFF
V gene: TRBV11-2; J gene: TRBJ2-7; clone size: .; CDR3 protein: CASSLERGNPYEQYF
V gene: TRBV6-5; J gene: TRBJ2-7; clone size: .; CDR3 protein: CASSRTSGDSYEQYF
V gene: TRBV7-3; J gene: TRBJ2-1; clone size: .; CDR3 protein: CASSRTSGGANEQFF
V gene: TRBV27; J gene: TRBJ1-5; clone size: .; CDR3 protein: CASSFGGVQGANQPQHF
V gene: TRBV7-3; J gene: TRBJ1-1; clone size: .; CDR3 protein: CASSSGTANEAFF
V gene: TRBV7-2; J gene: TRBJ1-6; clone size: .; CDR3 protein: CASSADSSNSPLHF
V gene: TRBV27; J gene: TRBJ2-5; clone size: .; CDR3 protein: CASSQGTAGGTQYF
V gene: TRBV5-8; J gene: TRBJ2-5; clone size: .; CDR3 protein: CASSRGTSGHQETQYF
V gene: TRBV18; J gene: TRBJ2-7; clone size: .; CDR3 protein: CASSRDRAYEQYF
V gene: TRBV5-1; J gene: TRBJ1-1; clone size: .; CDR3 protein: CASSLLAGQGNTEAFF
V gene: TRBV5-4; J gene: TRBJ1-1; clone size: .; CDR3 protein: CASSGGGLNTEAFF
V gene: TRBV5-1; J gene: TRBJ1-3; clone size: .; CDR3 protein: CASSLSQGTGSGNTIYF
V gene: TRBV7-9; J gene: TRBJ2-7; clone size: .; CDR3 protein: CASSSLAGWGYEQYF
V gene: TRBV7-2; J gene: TRBJ1-1; clone size: .; CDR3 protein: CASSLFHGDTEAFF
V gene: TRBV19; J gene: TRBJ1-2; clone size: .; CDR3 protein: CASSIAAAGGYTF
V gene: TRBV11-2; J gene: TRBJ2-1; clone size: .; CDR3 protein: CASNTLAGGYNEQFF
V gene: TRBV27; J gene: TRBJ1-2; clone size: .; CDR3 protein: CASSLGGLGNYGYTF
V gene: TRBV6-5; J gene: TRBJ1-6; clone size: .; CDR3 protein: CASSVSGNSPLHF
V gene: TRBV29-1; J gene: TRBJ2-1; clone size: .; CDR3 protein: CSSAPRGSYNEQFF
V gene: TRBV19; J gene: TRBJ2-7; clone size: .; CDR3 protein: CASSSPGQGAKEQYF
V gene: TRBV5-4; J gene: TRBJ2-3; clone size: .; CDR3 protein: CASSLGASFSTQYF
V gene: TRBV11-1; J gene: TRBJ2-1; clone size: .; CDR3 protein: CASTSGQVASRGNEQFF
V gene: TRBV25-1; J gene: TRBJ1-4; clone size: .; CDR3 protein: CASTRTGGREKLFF
V gene: TRBV2; J gene: TRBJ1-1; clone size: .; CDR3 protein: CASILSQNTEAFF
V gene: TRBV6-6; J gene: TRBJ2-3; clone size: .; CDR3 protein: CASSYRRDTDTQYF
V gene: TRBV6-5; J gene: TRBJ1-6; clone size: .; CDR3 protein: CASSYAGQPPNSPLHF
V gene: TRBV5-1; J gene: TRBJ2-1; clone size: .; CDR3 protein: CASSSPLAGGPYNEQFF
V gene: TRBV6-5; J gene: TRBJ2-7; clone size: .; CDR3 protein: CASSLQGAEQYF
V gene: TRBV6-1; J gene: TRBJ1-2; clone size: .; CDR3 protein: CASNGQGEENTF
V gene: TRBV6-5; J gene: TRBJ2-1; clone size: once; CDR3 protein: CASSYSASGIDEQFF
V gene: TRBV6-5; J gene: TRBJ2-2; clone size: .; CDR3 protein: CAITGGTGELFF
V gene: TRBV4-1; J gene: TRBJ2-3; clone size: once; CDR3 protein: CASSQDLSADTQYF
V gene: TRBV4-3; J gene: TRBJ1-3; clone size: .; CDR3 protein: CASSLRTGETGNTIYF
V gene: TRBV15; J gene: TRBJ2-1; clone size: .; CDR3 protein: CATSRGPQRANEQFF
V gene: TRBV7-2; J gene: TRBJ2-3; clone size: .; CDR3 protein: CASSQTSRSTDTQYF
V gene: TRBV5-1; J gene: TRBJ2-1; clone size: .; CDR3 protein: CASSLDLGLAGNNEQFF
V gene: TRBV20-1; J gene: TRBJ2-1; clone size: once; CDR3 protein: CSASFRNEQFF
V gene: TRBV4-2; J gene: TRBJ1-3; clone size: once; CDR3 protein: CASSQGAGIAGNTIYF